The 6 T cell receptor beta chains listed next were all sequenced from one sample in a study of blood T cell repertoires in COVID-19. TCRdb's table, derived via immunoSEQ multiplex PCR, lists solely in-frame clones and lacks some. The sample has 290,000 or so clones, just over 90% seen once; the top ten hold 2% to 2.5%. The specimen sequenced was peripheral blood. These receptors were obtained from a woman aged 30 to 39 with COVID-19, enrolled during active disease.

This rearrangement joins TRBV28 to TRBJ2-7; 11 nucleotides agree with TRBD1. The CDR3 sequence is 17 residues long. With 6 bases clipped from V and 1 base from J, the junction kept 11 bases outside the gene matches. CDR1 is MDHEN and CDR2 is SYDVKM in the germline V gene. Here the CDR3 DNA reads TGTGCCAGCAGAAACAAGCCGGGACAGGGGGATTCCTACGAGCAGTACTTC. Translation gives CASRNKPGQGDSYEQYF.

This clone was recorded only once. The rearrangement uses TRBV5-1 and TRBJ2-3; the match to TRBD2 covers 7 bases. V was pared by 4 bases and J by 2 bases, with 4 bases of the junction left unmatched. This CDR3 is 14 amino acids long. Germline CDR1 SGHRS, CDR2 YFSETQ. The CDR3 sequence: CASSPGTITDTQYF. Here the CDR3 DNA reads TGCGCCAGCAGCCCCGGGACTATCACAGATACGCAGTATTTT.

This chain joins TRBV24-1 and TRBJ1-2; D call uncertain. The V and J ends lost 3 bases and 8 bases respectively, with 9 bases between them. The CDR3 covers 12 residues. CDR1 and CDR2 from the germline V gene are KGHDR and SFDVKD. CDR3 region: CATSDGRRGYTF. The CDR3 DNA sequence: TGTGCCACCAGTGATGGCAGAAGAGGCTACACCTTC.

The V call is TRBV13, the J call TRBJ1-2; maybe TRBD1 (6 bases). The V gene's germline CDR1 is PRHDT and CDR2 FYEKMQ (reference sequence). Trimming pared 5 bases from V and 8 bases from J, leaving 24 bases between. The CDR3 consists of 16 residues. DNA for the CDR3: TGTGCCAGCAGCCTTGGTGGAACAGGGAGAGCACAAGGCTACACCTTC. Protein: CASSLGGTGRAQGYTF.

V is TRBV19 and J is TRBJ1-5; D not resolved. With 5 bases removed from V and 2 bases from J, the gap between germline ends came to 13 bases. CDR3 length: 15 residues. Germline V lookup: CDR1 LNHDA, CDR2 SQIVND (reference sequence). The CDR3 DNA reads TGTGCCAGTAGTCCGGGTGAGAGGGGCAATCAGCCCCAGCATTTT. It is translated as CASSPGERGNQPQHF. The complete variable domain, with remaining parts taken from reference TRBV19 and TRBJ1-5, reads DGGITQSPKYLFRKEGQNVTLSCEQNLNHDAMYWYRQDPGQGLRLIYYSQIVNDFQKGDIAEGYSVSREKKESFPLTVTSAQKNPTAFYLCASSPGERGNQPQHFGDGTRLSIL.

The genes are TRBV19 and TRBJ1-2; the D is unclear. The CDR3 contains 14 residues. Germline V CDR1 and CDR2: LNHDA, SQIVND (reference sequence). Trimming shortened V by 3 bases and J by 2 bases, and 10 bases separated the two germline ends. In nucleotides, the CDR3 is TGTGCCAGTAGTATTGGGCTGTCCAACTATGGCTACACCTTC. Translation: CASSIGLSNYGYTF.